The source of this T cell receptor (beta chain) is a study of siplizumab effects on memory and regulatory T cells. General observations from the study: Unstimulated subsets captured only a minor fraction of alloreactive clones.

TCRdb's copy holds only in-frame clones and misses some; the assay was immunoSEQ multiplex PCR. The sample lists 85,000 to 130,000 clones, more than 90% occurring once. As for this clone: What it binds is not known.

Source material: CD4+ T cells sorted from blood. The receptor was derived from a human donor in good health. Some clones in this sample may be carry-over from other donors' samples.

The CDR3 DNA reads TGTGCCAGCAGTGAATATAGGCGTGGGGCTGAAGCTTTCTTT. Translating gives CASSEYRRGAEAFF. The chain joins TRBV25-1 to TRBJ1-1; the D is unclear. This CDR3 spans 14 amino acids. V was pared by 0 bases and J by 6 bases, with 11 bases between. From germline, CDR1 is MGHDK and CDR2 SYGVNS. Drawing the rest from reference TRBV25-1 and TRBJ1-1, the complete variable domain is EADIYQTPRYLVIGTGKKITLECSQTMGHDKMYWYQQDPGMELHLIHYSYGVNSTEKGDLSSESTVSRIRTEHFPLTLESARPSHTSQYLCASSEYRRGAEAFFGQGTRLTVV.